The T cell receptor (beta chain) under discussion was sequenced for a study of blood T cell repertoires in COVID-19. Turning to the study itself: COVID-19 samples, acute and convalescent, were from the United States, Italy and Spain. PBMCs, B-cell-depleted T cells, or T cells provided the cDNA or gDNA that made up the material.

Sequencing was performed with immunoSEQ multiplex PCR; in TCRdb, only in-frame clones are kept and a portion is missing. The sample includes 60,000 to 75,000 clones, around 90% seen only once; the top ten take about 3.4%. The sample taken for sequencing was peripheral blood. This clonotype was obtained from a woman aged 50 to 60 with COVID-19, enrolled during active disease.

CDR3 protein: CASSLLTVTGELFF. DNA of the CDR3: TGTGCCAGCAGTTTACTGACAGTTACCGGGGAGCTGTTTTTT. The J gene is TRBJ2-2, the V gene TRBV28, with D possibly matching TRBD1 (5 bases). The CDR3 runs to 14 residues. V gave up 2 bases and J gave up 5 bases, with 9 bases separating them. Germline V gene lookup returns CDR1 MDHEN and CDR2 SYDVKM. The variable domain in full, with the rest retrieved from reference TRBV28 and TRBJ2-2, is DVKVTQSSRYLVKRTGEKVFLECVQDMDHENMFWYRQDPGLGLRLIYFSYDVKMKEKGDIPEGYSVSREKKERFSLILESASTNQTSMYLCASSLLTVTGELFFGEGSRLTVL.